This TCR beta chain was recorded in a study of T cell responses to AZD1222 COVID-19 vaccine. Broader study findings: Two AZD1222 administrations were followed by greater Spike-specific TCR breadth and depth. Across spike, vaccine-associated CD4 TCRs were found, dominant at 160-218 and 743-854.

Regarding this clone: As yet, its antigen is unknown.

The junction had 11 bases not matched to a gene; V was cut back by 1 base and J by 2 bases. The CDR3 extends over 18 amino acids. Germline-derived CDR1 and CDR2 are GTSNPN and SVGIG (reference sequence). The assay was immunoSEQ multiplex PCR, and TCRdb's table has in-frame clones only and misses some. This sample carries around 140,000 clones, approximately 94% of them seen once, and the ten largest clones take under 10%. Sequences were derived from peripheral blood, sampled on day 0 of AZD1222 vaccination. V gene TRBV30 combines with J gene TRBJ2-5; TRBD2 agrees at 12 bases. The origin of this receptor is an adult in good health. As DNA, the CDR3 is TGTGCCTGGAGTGCCGATCCCTTCACTAGCGGGGGGCAAGAGACCCAGTACTTC. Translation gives CAWSADPFTSGGQETQYF.